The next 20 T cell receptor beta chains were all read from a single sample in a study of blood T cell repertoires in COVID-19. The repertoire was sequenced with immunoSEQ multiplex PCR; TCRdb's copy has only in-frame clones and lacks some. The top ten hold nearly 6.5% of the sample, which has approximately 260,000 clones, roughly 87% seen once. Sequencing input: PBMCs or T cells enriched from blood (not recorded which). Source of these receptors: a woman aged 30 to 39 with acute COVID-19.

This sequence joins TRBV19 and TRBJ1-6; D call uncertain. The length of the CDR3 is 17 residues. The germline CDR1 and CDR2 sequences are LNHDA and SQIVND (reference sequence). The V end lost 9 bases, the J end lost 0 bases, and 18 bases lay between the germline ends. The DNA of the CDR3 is TGTGCCAGCGGGATCAAGGACCGGAGCTCCTATAATTCACCCCTCCACTTT. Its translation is CASGIKDRSSYNSPLHF.

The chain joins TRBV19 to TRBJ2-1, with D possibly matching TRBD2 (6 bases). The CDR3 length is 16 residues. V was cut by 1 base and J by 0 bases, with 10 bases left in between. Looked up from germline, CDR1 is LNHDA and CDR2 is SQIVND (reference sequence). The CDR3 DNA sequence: TGTGCCAGTAGTATAGGTAGCGGTGGCTCCTACAATGAGCAGTTCTTC. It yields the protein CASSIGSGGSYNEQFF.

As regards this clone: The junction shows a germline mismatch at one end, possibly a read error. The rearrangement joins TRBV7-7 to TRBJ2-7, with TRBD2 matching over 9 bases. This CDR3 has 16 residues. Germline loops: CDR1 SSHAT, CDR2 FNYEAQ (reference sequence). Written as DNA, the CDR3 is TGTGCTAGCAGATTGAGCGGGGGGCCACAAGTGGACGAGCAGTACTTC. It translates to CASRLSGGPQVDEQYF.

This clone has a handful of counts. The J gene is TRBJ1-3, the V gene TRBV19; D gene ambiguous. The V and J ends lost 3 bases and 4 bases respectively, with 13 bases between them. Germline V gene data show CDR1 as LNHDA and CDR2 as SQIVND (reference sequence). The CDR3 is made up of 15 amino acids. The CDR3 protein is CASSMEETPGNTIYF. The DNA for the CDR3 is TGTGCCAGTAGTATGGAGGAGACCCCAGGAAACACCATATATTTT.

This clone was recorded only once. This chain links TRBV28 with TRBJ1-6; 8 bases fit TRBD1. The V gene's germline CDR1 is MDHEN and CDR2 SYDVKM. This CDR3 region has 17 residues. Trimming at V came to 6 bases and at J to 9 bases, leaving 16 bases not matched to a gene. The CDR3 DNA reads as TGTGCCAGCAGAACCCAAGCACAGGACAGGGCGGGTTCACCCCTCCACTTT. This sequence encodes CASRTQAQDRAGSPLHF.

CDR3 amino acids: CATSRDRGLNTEAFF. The CDR3 nucleotides read TGTGCCACCAGCAGAGACAGGGGGCTGAACACTGAAGCTTTCTTT. The gene calls are TRBV15 and TRBJ1-1, with 8 bases that match TRBD1. CDR3 length equals 15 residues. The ends lost 0 bases at V and 0 bases at J; junction bases unmatched: 0. Germline V gives CDR1 LNHNV, CDR2 YYDKDF (reference sequence). The full variable domain, its missing parts supplied by reference TRBV15 and TRBJ1-1, is DAMVIQNPRYQVTQFGKPVTLSCSQTLNHNVMYWYQQKSSQAPKLLFHYYDKDFNNEADTPDNFQSRRPNTSFCFLDIRSPGLGDTAMYLCATSRDRGLNTEAFFGQGTRLTVV.

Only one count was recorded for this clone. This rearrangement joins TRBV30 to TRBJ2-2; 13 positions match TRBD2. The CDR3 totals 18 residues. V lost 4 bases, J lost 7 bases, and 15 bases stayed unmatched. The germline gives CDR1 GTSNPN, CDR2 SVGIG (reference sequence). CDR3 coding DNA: TGTGCCTGGACCGACTCCACTAGCGGGGGGGCCGTAGGCGGGGAGCTGTTTTTT. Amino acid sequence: CAWTDSTSGGAVGGELFF.

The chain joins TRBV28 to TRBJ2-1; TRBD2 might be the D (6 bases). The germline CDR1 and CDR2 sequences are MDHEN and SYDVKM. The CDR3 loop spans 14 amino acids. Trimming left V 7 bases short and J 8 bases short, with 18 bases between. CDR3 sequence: CASIGAGSFDEQFF. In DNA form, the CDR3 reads TGTGCCAGCATAGGGGCGGGGAGTTTCGATGAGCAGTTCTTC.

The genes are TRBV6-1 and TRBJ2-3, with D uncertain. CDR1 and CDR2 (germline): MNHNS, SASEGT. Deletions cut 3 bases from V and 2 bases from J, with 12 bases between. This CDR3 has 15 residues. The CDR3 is CASSEATHHTDTQYF. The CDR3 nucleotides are TGTGCCAGCAGTGAGGCCACGCATCACACAGATACGCAGTATTTT.

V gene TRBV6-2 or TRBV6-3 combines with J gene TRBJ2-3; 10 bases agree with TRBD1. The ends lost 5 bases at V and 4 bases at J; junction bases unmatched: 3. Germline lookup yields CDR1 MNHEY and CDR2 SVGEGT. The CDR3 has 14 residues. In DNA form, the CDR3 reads TGTGCCAGCAGTCGGGACAGGGGACCAGATACGCAGTATTTT. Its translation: CASSRDRGPDTQYF.

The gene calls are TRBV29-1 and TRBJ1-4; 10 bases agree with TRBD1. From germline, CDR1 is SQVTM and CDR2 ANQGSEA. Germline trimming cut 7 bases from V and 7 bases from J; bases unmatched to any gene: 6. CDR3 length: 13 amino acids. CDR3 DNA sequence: TGCAGCGCGGGACAGGGGTTTGGTGAAAAACTGTTTTTT. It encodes CSAGQGFGEKLFF.

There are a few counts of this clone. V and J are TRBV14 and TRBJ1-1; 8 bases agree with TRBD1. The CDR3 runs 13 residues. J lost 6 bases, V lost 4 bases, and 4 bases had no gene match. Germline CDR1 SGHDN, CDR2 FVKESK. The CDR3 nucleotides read TGTGCCAGCAGCCCGGGACAGGTCTCTGAAGCTTTCTTT. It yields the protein CASSPGQVSEAFF.

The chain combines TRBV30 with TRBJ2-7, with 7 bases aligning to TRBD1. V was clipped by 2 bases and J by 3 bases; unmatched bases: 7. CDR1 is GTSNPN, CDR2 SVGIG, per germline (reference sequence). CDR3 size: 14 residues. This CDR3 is CAWSTGTVLYEQYF. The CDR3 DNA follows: TGTGCCTGGAGTACCGGGACAGTTCTCTACGAGCAGTACTTC.

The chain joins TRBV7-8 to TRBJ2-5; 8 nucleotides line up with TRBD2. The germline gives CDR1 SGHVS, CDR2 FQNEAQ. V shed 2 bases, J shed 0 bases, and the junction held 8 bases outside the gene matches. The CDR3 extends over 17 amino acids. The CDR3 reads CASSLRRSGSNQETQYF. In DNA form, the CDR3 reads TGTGCCAGCAGCTTACGGAGGAGCGGGAGTAACCAAGAGACCCAGTACTTC.

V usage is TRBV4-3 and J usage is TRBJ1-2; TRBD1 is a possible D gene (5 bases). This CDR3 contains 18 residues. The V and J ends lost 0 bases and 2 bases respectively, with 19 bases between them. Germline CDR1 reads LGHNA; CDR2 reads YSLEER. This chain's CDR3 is CASSQDAGHRLQNYGYTF. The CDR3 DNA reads TGCGCCAGCAGCCAAGACGCCGGACATCGGTTGCAGAACTATGGCTACACCTTC.

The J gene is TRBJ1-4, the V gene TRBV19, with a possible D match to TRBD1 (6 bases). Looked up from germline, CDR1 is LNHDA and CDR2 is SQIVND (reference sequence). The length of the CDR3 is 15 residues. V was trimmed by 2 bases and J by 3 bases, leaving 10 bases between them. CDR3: CASSIRTVPNEKLFF. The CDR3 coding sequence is TGTGCCAGTAGTATACGGACAGTCCCTAATGAAAAACTGTTTTTT.

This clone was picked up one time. CDR3 DNA: TGTGCCAGCATCCCGAGGAGGGAACCTGAAGCTTTCTTT. It translates to CASIPRREPEAFF. The V and J genes are TRBV7-9 and TRBJ1-1; unclear D gene. V was clipped by 7 bases and J by 6 bases, with 15 bases between them. From germline, CDR1 is SEHNR and CDR2 FQNEAQ (reference sequence). The CDR3 totals 13 residues.

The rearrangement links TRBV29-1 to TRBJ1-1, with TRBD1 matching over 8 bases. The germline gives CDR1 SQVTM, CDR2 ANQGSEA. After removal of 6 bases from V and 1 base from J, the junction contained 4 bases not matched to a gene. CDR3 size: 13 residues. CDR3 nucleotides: TGCAGCGTGACAGGGGCTGGGAACACTGAAGCTTTCTTT. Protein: CSVTGAGNTEAFF.

The CDR3: CASSLAVSYTDTQYF. The CDR3 DNA is TGCGCCAGCAGCTTGGCCGTCTCCTACACAGATACGCAGTATTTT. This chain links TRBV5-1 with TRBJ2-3; D gene uncertain. Germline assignment: CDR1 SGHRS and CDR2 YFSETQ. Trimming removed 0 bases from V and 2 bases from J, with 10 bases in between. The CDR3 totals 15 residues.

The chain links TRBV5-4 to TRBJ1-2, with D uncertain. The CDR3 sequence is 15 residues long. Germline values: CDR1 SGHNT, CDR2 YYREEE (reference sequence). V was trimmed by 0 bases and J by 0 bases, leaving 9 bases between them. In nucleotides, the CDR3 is TGTGCCAGCAGCTTGGGGGTCACAGCTAACTATGGCTACACCTTC. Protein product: CASSLGVTANYGYTF.